These 18 T cell receptor beta chains came from one sample sequenced in a study of blood T cell repertoires in COVID-19. This table comes from immunoSEQ multiplex PCR, and its TCRdb copy is limited to in-frame clones, with some not included. Of 220,000 or so clones in the sample, around 84% were seen once. Source material: peripheral blood. Source of these receptors: a man aged 45 to 65 who had recovered from COVID-19.

This clone was recorded a few times. The rearrangement joins TRBV12-3 or TRBV12-4 to TRBJ2-7, with D hard to call. The ends were cut back, 3 bases at V and 3 bases at J, with 6 bases in the middle. The CDR3 contains 12 residues. The CDR3 DNA reads as TGTGCCAGCAGTTTTGACAACTACGAGCAGTACTTC. Translation: CASSFDNYEQYF.

The chain joins TRBV7-7 to TRBJ1-4; 8 bases line up with TRBD1. The length of the CDR3 is 15 residues. J lost 5 bases, V lost 5 bases, and 7 bases had no gene match. Germline V gives CDR1 SSHAT, CDR2 FNYEAQ (reference sequence). This CDR3 is CASSPFRGRNEKLFF. CDR3 bases: TGTGCCAGCAGCCCGTTCAGGGGGCGGAATGAAAAACTGTTTTTT.

V is TRBV6-5 and J is TRBJ2-2; TRBD1 might be the D (6 bases). The CDR3 has 15 amino acids. Germline-derived CDR1 and CDR2 are MNHEY and SVGAGI. Trimming took off 1 base at V and 5 bases at J, with 11 bases between the two ends. The CDR3 loop reads CASSYFPTGTGELFF. The CDR3 DNA sequence: TGTGCCAGCAGTTACTTCCCAACAGGGACCGGGGAGCTGTTTTTT.

J is TRBJ2-3 and V is TRBV19; 10 bases agree with TRBD1. The ends lost 9 bases at V and 3 bases at J; junction bases unmatched: 9. The CDR3 totals 15 residues. Germline CDR1 LNHDA, CDR2 SQIVND (reference sequence). The CDR3 loop reads CASQDPGQGTDTQYF. For the CDR3, the DNA is TGTGCCAGCCAAGATCCGGGACAGGGGACAGATACGCAGTATTTT. The variable domain in full, with the rest retrieved from reference TRBV19 and TRBJ2-3, is DGGITQSPKYLFRKEGQNVTLSCEQNLNHDAMYWYRQDPGQGLRLIYYSQIVNDFQKGDIAEGYSVSREKKESFPLTVTSAQKNPTAFYLCASQDPGQGTDTQYFGPGTRLTVL.

This clone was seen a single time. The genes are TRBV10-3 and TRBJ2-7; 10 bases fit TRBD1. The V and J ends lost 10 bases and 1 base, in that order; junction bases with no gene match: 7. Germline V gene lookup returns CDR1 ENHRY and CDR2 SYGVKD. The CDR3 length is 14 residues. The DNA of the CDR3 is TGTGCCACTTGGGACAGGGGTGATTCCTACGAGCAGTACTTC. Amino acids: CATWDRGDSYEQYF.

The chain combines TRBV10-2 with TRBJ1-2, with 12 bases fitting TRBD1. CDR1 is WSHSY and CDR2 is SAAADI in the germline V gene. The length of the CDR3 is 14 residues. V lost 6 bases to trimming and J lost 8 bases; unmatched junction nucleotides: 7. As DNA, the CDR3 is TGCGCCAGCAGCCCCGGGACAGGGGGCTCGGGCTACACCTTC. Its translation is CASSPGTGGSGYTF.

The chain has TRBV7-9 and TRBJ2-3; D possibly corresponds to TRBD1 (6 bases). This CDR3 spans 15 amino acids. Germline V lookup: CDR1 SEHNR, CDR2 FQNEAQ (reference sequence). The V end was cut by 3 bases, the J end by 2 bases, with 12 bases between. The CDR3 nucleotides are TGTGCCAGCAGCTTTAAAACAGGGAACACAGATACGCAGTATTTT. Encoded protein: CASSFKTGNTDTQYF.

A word on this clone: This specimen includes other DNA sequences encoding the same CDR3. V and J are TRBV5-1 and TRBJ2-3; 7 nucleotides agree with TRBD2. The V gene's germline CDR1 is SGHRS and CDR2 YFSETQ. The CDR3 runs 14 residues. V lost 4 bases to trimming and J lost 0 bases; unmatched junction nucleotides: 2. The CDR3 nucleotides are TGCGCCAGCAGCCGGGGGGACAGCACAGATACGCAGTATTTT. Its protein product is CASSRGDSTDTQYF.

The sample holds one count of this clone. The CDR3 DNA sequence: TGTGCCAGCAGCTATAGCGGGAGGGCTACAGATACGCAGTATTTT. This codes for CASSYSGRATDTQYF. This chain joins TRBV9 and TRBJ2-3; 11 nucleotides line up with TRBD2. This CDR3 contains 15 residues. Trimming removed 4 bases from V and 3 bases from J; junction bases left unmatched: 4. CDR1 is SGDLS and CDR2 is YYNGEE in the germline V gene. The full variable domain, in which reference TRBV9 and TRBJ2-3 provide the parts outside the CDR3, is DSGVTQTPKHLITATGQRVTLRCSPRSGDLSVYWYQQSLDQGLQFLIQYYNGEERAKGNILERFSAQQFPDLHSELNLSSLELGDSALYFCASSYSGRATDTQYFGPGTRLTVL.

At least ten counts were recorded for this clone. The CDR3 bases are TGTGCCAGCAGCAACCGGGACAGTATGCCTGAAGCTTTCTTT. Translated: CASSNRDSMPEAFF. The V gene is TRBV7-9, the J gene TRBJ1-1, with TRBD1 matching over 7 bases. The CDR3 is 14 amino acids. Germline CDR1 and CDR2: SEHNR and FQNEAQ (reference sequence). The junction had 9 bases not matched to a gene; V was cut back by 5 bases and J by 6 bases.

This clone was counted between two and nine times. This rearrangement joins TRBV6-1 to TRBJ2-7; 8 positions agree with TRBD2. This CDR3 has 15 amino acids. Germline CDR1 MNHNS, CDR2 SASEGT. The junction had 6 bases not matched to a gene; V was cut back by 3 bases and J by 2 bases. CDR3 in DNA: TGTGCCAGCAGTGATCCGGGAGGGCCCCCCTACGAGCAGTACTTC. This encodes CASSDPGGPPYEQYF.

The chain recombines TRBV4-1 with TRBJ1-1; D unclear. This CDR3 has 14 amino acids. CDR1 is MGHRA and CDR2 is YSYEKL in the germline V gene. V lost 0 bases and J lost 1, with 6 bases in between. CDR3 residues: CASSQDRRNTEAFF. Written as DNA, the CDR3 is TGCGCCAGCAGCCAAGATCGCAGGAACACTGAAGCTTTCTTT.

The rearrangement uses TRBV4-1 and TRBJ2-5, with TRBD2 matching 8 bases. Germline V CDR1 and CDR2: MGHRA, YSYEKL. V was clipped by 3 bases and J by 2 bases; unmatched bases: 14. There are 18 residues in the CDR3. CDR3 nucleotide sequence: TGCGCCAGCAGCCAGTACCGCGACGCGGGAGGTCTTCAAGAGACCCAGTACTTC. It is translated as CASSQYRDAGGLQETQYF.

The chain uses TRBV27 and TRBJ1-6, with 7 bases matching TRBD1. This CDR3 has 15 amino acids. With 6 bases clipped from V and 2 bases from J, the junction kept 4 bases outside the gene matches. CDR1 MNHEY and CDR2 SMNVEV come from the germline V gene (reference sequence). The CDR3 region has the DNA TGTGCCAGCAGGGTGACAGGGACCTATAATTCACCCCTCCACTTT. Amino acid sequence: CASRVTGTYNSPLHF.

This clone was observed a few times. Other DNA sequences within the sample encode an identical CDR3. The chain uses TRBV28 and TRBJ2-7; 9 positions match TRBD1. CDR3 size: 12 residues. The J segment lost 4 bases and the V segment lost 6 bases, leaving 1 base of the junction unmatched. Germline-derived CDR1 and CDR2 are MDHEN and SYDVKM. CDR3 nucleotide sequence: TGTGCCAGCAGGACAGGGGGTTACGAGCAGTACTTC. It encodes CASRTGGYEQYF.

The J gene is TRBJ2-3, the V gene TRBV15; 9 bases line up with TRBD1. Germline loops: CDR1 LNHNV, CDR2 YYDKDF (reference sequence). This CDR3 is 14 amino acids long. Trimming took 7 bases from V and 4 from J; bases not matched to a gene: 6. Here the CDR3 DNA reads TGTGCCACCACCACGGGACAGGGTTCAGATACGCAGTATTTT. Amino acids: CATTTGQGSDTQYF.

V usage is TRBV2 and J usage is TRBJ2-5; D perhaps matches TRBD2 (5 bases). V lost 7 bases to trimming and J lost 5 bases, with 17 bases between them. The germline V gene has CDR1 SNHLY and CDR2 FYNNEI. The CDR3 contains 14 residues. This CDR3 reads CASMANGMRETQYF. The CDR3 nucleotides read TGTGCCAGCATGGCGAACGGGATGCGGGAGACCCAGTACTTC. Drawing the rest from reference TRBV2 and TRBJ2-5, the complete variable domain is EPEVTQTPSHQVTQMGQEVILRCVPISNHLYFYWYRQILGQKVEFLVSFYNNEISEKSEIFDDQFSVERPDGSNFTLKIRSTKLEDSAMYFCASMANGMRETQYFGPGTRLLVL.

The chain couples TRBV28 to TRBJ2-1; 16 nucleotides line up with TRBD2. This CDR3 is built from 15 residues. The germline V gene encodes CDR1 MDHEN and CDR2 SYDVKM. With 5 bases clipped from V and 9 bases from J, the junction kept 4 bases outside the gene matches. The CDR3 coding sequence is TGTGCCAGCAGTGAGGGACTAGCGGGAGGGGTTGAGCAGTTCTTC. Translating gives CASSEGLAGGVEQFF. Variable domain in full (rest from reference TRBV28 and TRBJ2-1): DVKVTQSSRYLVKRTGEKVFLECVQDMDHENMFWYRQDPGLGLRLIYFSYDVKMKEKGDIPEGYSVSREKKERFSLILESASTNQTSMYLCASSEGLAGGVEQFFGPGTRLTVL.